The 27 T cell receptor beta chains reported below all come from one sample, sequenced in a study of blood T cell repertoires in COVID-19. Profiled with immunoSEQ multiplex PCR; TCRdb holds only in-frame clones, not every one. Altogether 270,000 or so clones are present, roughly 84% being singletons, with the ten largest covering approximately 6.6%. The sample was PBMCs or T cells enriched from blood (not recorded which). The receptors shown here come from a woman aged 50 to 60 who had been exposed to COVID-19.

The chain recombines TRBV5-8 with TRBJ2-7, with 7 nucleotides matching TRBD1. The V and J ends lost 0 bases and 2 bases, in that order; junction bases with no gene match: 5. The CDR3 has 15 residues. Per the germline V gene, CDR1 is SGHTS and CDR2 is YDEGEE. The CDR3 region is CASSLGQGNPYEQYF. The CDR3 nucleotides are TGTGCCAGCAGCTTGGGACAGGGTAACCCCTACGAGCAGTACTTC.

This sequence joins TRBV25-1 and TRBJ1-1; D unresolved. With 3 bases removed from V and 4 bases from J, the gap between germline ends came to 9 bases. CDR1 is MGHDK, CDR2 SYGVNS, per germline. The CDR3 runs 13 residues. CDR3 in amino acids: CASSDILATEAFF. Written as DNA, the CDR3 is TGTGCCAGCAGTGACATTTTGGCCACTGAAGCTTTCTTT.

This clone was observed a handful of times. The chain joins TRBV30 to TRBJ1-1; D gene uncertain. CDR1 is GTSNPN and CDR2 is SVGIG in the germline V gene (reference sequence). V lost 5 bases to trimming and J lost 4 bases, with 11 bases between them. The CDR3 contains 12 residues. The chain's CDR3 is CAWRRDFTEAFF. The DNA for the CDR3 is TGTGCCTGGCGGAGGGATTTCACTGAAGCTTTCTTT.

This sequence joins TRBV7-8 and TRBJ1-1; 9 nucleotides line up with TRBD1. V was clipped by 7 bases and J by 4 bases; unmatched bases: 4. Germline V gene data show CDR1 as SGHVS and CDR2 as FQNEAQ. The CDR3 covers 13 residues. CDR3 DNA sequence: TGTGCCAGCAACACGGACAGGGGCACTGAAGCTTTCTTT. Translation gives CASNTDRGTEAFF. Looking up the rest from reference TRBV7-8 and TRBJ1-1 gives the full variable domain: GAGVSQSPRYKVAKRGQDVALRCDPISGHVSLFWYQQALGQGPEFLTYFQNEAQLDKSGLPSDRFFAERPEGSVSTLKIQRTQQEDSAVYLCASNTDRGTEAFFGQGTRLTVV.

V gene TRBV30 combines with J gene TRBJ2-5; TRBD2 matches at 7 bases. Germline V gene lookup returns CDR1 GTSNPN and CDR2 SVGIG (reference sequence). This CDR3 comprises 14 residues. Trimming removed 5 bases from V and 3 bases from J; junction bases left unmatched: 9. CDR3 sequence reads: CAWEPGTTKETQYF. Written as DNA, the CDR3 is TGTGCCTGGGAGCCCGGGACTACAAAAGAGACCCAGTACTTC.

The chain links TRBV12-5 to TRBJ1-2; D gene ambiguous. V gave up 8 bases and J gave up 5 bases, with 9 bases separating them. CDR1 is LGHNT, CDR2 FRNRAP, per germline. The CDR3 loop spans 11 amino acids. DNA for the CDR3: TGTGCTAGTTGGAGGGTGTATGGCTACACCTTC. It is translated as CASWRVYGYTF.

The J gene is TRBJ1-4, the V gene TRBV7-9; D is uncertain. The V and J ends lost 1 base and 7 bases respectively, with 13 bases between them. CDR1 and CDR2 (germline): SEHNR, FQNEAQ (reference sequence). The CDR3 has 15 residues. The CDR3 region is CASSLEGASGEKLFF. Written as DNA, the CDR3 is TGTGCCAGCAGCTTAGAGGGAGCCTCCGGTGAAAAACTGTTTTTT.

The CDR3 loop reads CASSPLGGGGSNTEAFF. Written as DNA, the CDR3 is TGTGCCAGCTCACCGCTCGGCGGGGGGGGGTCGAACACTGAAGCTTTCTTT. The rearrangement links TRBV18 to TRBJ1-1, with D maybe TRBD1 (5 bases). Germline V gene data show CDR1 as KGHSH and CDR2 as LQKENI. The ends were cut back, 3 bases at V and 1 base at J, with 18 bases in the middle. CDR3 size: 17 residues.

V and J are TRBV5-8 and TRBJ1-6; the D is unclear. This CDR3 spans 15 amino acids. Trimming left V 1 base short and J 6 bases short, with 11 bases between. Per the germline V gene, CDR1 is SGHTS and CDR2 is YDEGEE. The CDR3: CASSLIERANSPLHF. As DNA, the CDR3 is TGTGCCAGCAGCTTGATTGAGAGGGCTAATTCACCCCTCCACTTT.

The chain is built from TRBV12-3 or TRBV12-4 and TRBJ1-2; TRBD1 matches 7 bases. There are 13 residues in the CDR3. V dropped 5 bases and J dropped 9; count of bases not matched to a gene: 9. The CDR3 sequence: CASSTRQGLSYTF. CDR3 DNA: TGTGCCAGCAGTACCCGACAGGGTTTGAGCTACACCTTC.

This rearrangement joins TRBV27 to TRBJ1-4; possibly TRBD1 for D (5 bases). Looked up from germline, CDR1 is MNHEY and CDR2 is SMNVEV (reference sequence). CDR3 size: 14 residues. Trimming removed 5 bases at V and 5 bases at J, with 12 bases between. CDR3 DNA sequence: TGTGCCAGCAGTCCCCGACAGAGGAATGAAAAACTGTTTTTT. It translates to CASSPRQRNEKLFF.

The V call is TRBV4-3, the J call TRBJ1-5; perhaps TRBD1 as D (5 bases). The V gene lost 4 bases and the J gene lost 2 bases, with 6 bases spanning the gap. The CDR3 covers 13 residues. From germline, CDR1 is LGHNA and CDR2 YSLEER. CDR3 protein: CASSPGGNQPQHF. The CDR3 region has the DNA TGCGCCAGCAGCCCGGGGGGCAATCAGCCCCAGCATTTT.

The chain employs TRBV4-3 and TRBJ1-2; D gene uncertain. Trimming pared 1 base from V and 6 bases from J, leaving 9 bases between. This CDR3 is 13 amino acids long. The germline gives CDR1 LGHNA, CDR2 YSLEER. CDR3 amino acids: CASSQALGDGYTF. The CDR3 DNA reads TGCGCCAGCAGCCAAGCCCTCGGGGATGGCTACACCTTC.

This chain connects TRBV5-1 to TRBJ1-2, with D possibly TRBD1 on 6 matching bases. CDR3 length: 14 amino acids. Per germline, CDR1 SGHRS and CDR2 YFSETQ. The ends were cut back, 1 base at V and 4 bases at J, with 11 bases in the middle. The CDR3 coding sequence is TGCGCCAGCAGCTTGCCAACAGGGAGCTATGGCTACACCTTC. This translates into CASSLPTGSYGYTF.

This clone was observed a handful of times. The V call is TRBV9, the J call TRBJ1-6; 7 bases agree with TRBD1. Germline loops: CDR1 SGDLS, CDR2 YYNGEE. CDR3 size: 13 residues. V trimming: 6 bases; J trimming: 8 bases; junction bases outside the gene matches: 5. The DNA of the CDR3 is TGTGCCAGCAAACGGCAGGGGGATTCACCCCTCCACTTT. It encodes CASKRQGDSPLHF.

The chain is built from TRBV15 and TRBJ1-1, with D uncertain. Trimming removed 6 bases from V and 11 bases from J, with 19 bases in between. The CDR3 covers 13 residues. Germline CDR1 is LNHNV and CDR2 is YYDKDF (reference sequence). As DNA, the CDR3 is TGTGCCACCAGGGAGGGAGGAGTGTTGTGGGCTTTCTTT. Its protein product is CATREGGVLWAFF.

The V gene is TRBV27, the J gene TRBJ1-6, with D perhaps TRBD1 (5 bases). Trimming cost V 8 bases and J 8 bases, with 13 bases left between them. The CDR3 contains 13 residues. The V gene's germline CDR1 is MNHEY and CDR2 SMNVEV (reference sequence). CDR3 DNA sequence: TGTGCCAGCGGGTTGCAGGGCCATTCACCCCTCCACTTT. Its protein product is CASGLQGHSPLHF.

This clone was seen more than once but under ten times. The gene calls are TRBV11-3 and TRBJ1-1, with D perhaps matching TRBD1 (5 bases). Germline CDR1 is SGHNT and CDR2 is YENEEA. Trimming cost V 5 bases and J 6 bases, with 13 bases left between them. CDR3 size: 13 residues. The DNA of the CDR3 is TGTGCCAGCAGCCCCGTCCGGGGGGCTGAAGCTTTCTTT. Protein sequence: CASSPVRGAEAFF.

The chain carries TRBV7-2 and TRBJ2-1; a possible D gene is TRBD2 (5 bases). Germline CDR1 is SGHTA and CDR2 is FQGNSA. The V end was cut by 3 bases, the J end by 0 bases, with 9 bases between. The length of the CDR3 is 15 residues. The CDR3: CASSLGGGSYNEQFF. The CDR3 DNA is TGTGCCAGCAGCTTGGGCGGAGGCTCCTACAATGAGCAGTTCTTC.

There are a few counts of this clone. The chain is built from TRBV6-2 or TRBV6-3 and TRBJ2-2; 9 nucleotides line up with TRBD2. The CDR3 extends over 14 amino acids. Germline lookup yields CDR1 MNHEY and CDR2 SVGEGT. The ends lost 7 bases at V and 8 bases at J; junction bases unmatched: 8. CDR3 sequence: CASTPGLASGELFF. The CDR3 DNA sequence: TGTGCCAGCACCCCGGGACTAGCTTCTGGGGAGCTGTTTTTT.

The J gene is TRBJ1-5, the V gene TRBV2; D not certain. The V gene's germline CDR1 is SNHLY and CDR2 FYNNEI. Trimming left V 6 bases short and J 3 bases short, with 15 bases between. This CDR3 is built from 15 residues. In DNA form, the CDR3 reads TGTGCCAGCAGCCTACAGCCAGCCACCAATCAGCCCCAGCATTTT. Its protein product is CASSLQPATNQPQHF.

This chain uses TRBV2 with TRBJ1-6, with a weak D call TRBD1 (6 bases). The CDR3 covers 15 residues. V lost 5 bases, J lost 0 bases, and 8 bases lay in between. The germline V gene has CDR1 SNHLY and CDR2 FYNNEI. The CDR3 protein is CASSFRGSYNSPLHF. CDR3 nucleotide sequence: TGTGCCAGCAGTTTCAGGGGCTCCTATAATTCACCCCTCCACTTT.

In this sample, this clone turned up a few times. The chain links TRBV11-1 to TRBJ2-3; 9 nucleotides agree with TRBD2. J gave up 6 bases and V 1 base, and 2 bases lay outside the gene matches. CDR3 length equals 14 residues. From germline, CDR1 is SGHAT and CDR2 FQDESV (reference sequence). CDR3: CASSLVAGEDTQYF. Here the CDR3 DNA reads TGTGCCAGCAGCTTAGTAGCGGGGGAGGATACGCAGTATTTT. The full variable domain, its missing parts supplied by reference TRBV11-1 and TRBJ2-3, is EAEVAQSPRYKITEKSQAVAFWCDPISGHATLYWYRQILGQGPELLVQFQDESVVDDSQLPKDRFSAERLKGVDSTLKIQPAELGDSAMYLCASSLVAGEDTQYFGPGTRLTVL.

The CDR3 region is CASKGGTRRGETQYF. The CDR3 bases are TGTGCCAGCAAGGGCGGGACTAGACGTGGTGAGACCCAGTACTTC. The chain carries TRBV2 and TRBJ2-5, with TRBD2 matching over 8 bases. The CDR3 has 15 amino acids. Unmatched junction bases numbered 12, after V lost 7 bases and J lost 5 bases. CDR1 SNHLY and CDR2 FYNNEI come from the germline V gene.

The chain carries TRBV19 and TRBJ2-5; 11 bases line up with TRBD2. Germline loops: CDR1 LNHDA, CDR2 SQIVND (reference sequence). V shed 6 bases and J 1 base; nucleotides not matched to a gene: 1. The CDR3 extends over 14 amino acids. The CDR3 bases are TGTGCCAGTAGGCTAGCGGGGGGCCAAGAGACCCAGTACTTC. This encodes CASRLAGGQETQYF.

The rearrangement links TRBV5-1 to TRBJ2-5; 10 bases are a match to TRBD2. CDR3 size: 17 residues. In germline, CDR1 is SGHRS, CDR2 YFSETQ. J was trimmed by 4 bases and V by 3 bases; bases with no gene match: 12. In nucleotides, the CDR3 is TGCGCCAGCAGCTCGGATGGTGTAGCGGGGGGAGGAGAGACCCAGTACTTC. Translation: CASSSDGVAGGGETQYF. The full variable domain, with the rest looked up from reference TRBV5-1 and TRBJ2-5, is KAGVTQTPRYLIKTRGQQVTLSCSPISGHRSVSWYQQTPGQGLQFLFEYFSETQRNKGNFPGRFSGRQFSNSRSEMNVSTLELGDSALYLCASSSDGVAGGGETQYFGPGTRLLVL.

The V gene is TRBV18, the J gene TRBJ2-5; a weak D match, TRBD2 (5 bases). Between the trimmed V and J ends, which lost 3 bases and 5 bases, there was a span of 13 bases. CDR3 length: 14 amino acids. CDR1 is KGHSH and CDR2 is LQKENI in the germline V gene. This CDR3 is CASSPRARRETQYF. CDR3 nucleotides: TGTGCCAGCTCACCGAGGGCTAGGCGGGAGACCCAGTACTTC.